The 8 T cell receptor beta chains below were found in one sample sequenced in a study of blood T cells in healthy people across ages. Sample-barcoded 5' priming and a J-beta primer mix drove a second PCR of 7 to 11 cycles. TCRdb reprocessed the 5' RACE reads via MiXCR and lists one record per CDR3 protein. The repertoire consists of 1.6 million or so distinct CDR3 sequences, with around 36% occurring once and the leading ten covering around 11%. Sequenced: blood. The receptor source for this set is a woman aged 25 to 39 in good health.

The chain combines TRBV7-9 with TRBJ2-5, with D maybe TRBD2 (5 bases). Germline-derived CDR1 and CDR2 are SEHNR and FQNEAQ (reference sequence). There are 15 residues in the CDR3. The V end was cut by 6 bases, the J end by 3 bases, with 17 bases between. CDR3 in amino acids: CASSLVGVPEETQYF. For the CDR3, the DNA is TGTGCCAGCAGTCTTGTCGGGGTACCAGAAGAGACCCAGTACTTC.

The V call is TRBV27, the J call TRBJ1-6; 8 nucleotides match TRBD1. The germline gives CDR1 MNHEY, CDR2 SMNVEV (reference sequence). Unmatched junction bases numbered 6, after V lost 6 bases and J lost 5 bases. CDR3 length equals 15 residues. Here the CDR3 reads CASSVPGQDNSPLHF. As DNA, the CDR3 is TGTGCCAGCAGCGTACCGGGACAGGATAATTCACCCCTCCACTTT.

The V and J genes are TRBV21-1 and TRBJ1-1; the table's D call TRBD1 went unverified against the DNA. TRBV21-1 is flagged as a pseudogene. The CDR3 length is 15 residues. CDR3 sequence reads: CASSKRGAVNTEAFF. The CDR3 DNA is TGTGCCAGCAGCAAAAGGGGGGCGGTTAACACTGAAGCTTTCTTT.

The chain couples TRBV7-9 to TRBJ2-3; 12 positions agree with TRBD2. Unmatched junction bases numbered 14, after V lost 5 bases and J lost 2 bases. Germline V lookup: CDR1 SEHNR, CDR2 FQNEAQ (reference sequence). The CDR3 has 19 residues. The DNA for the CDR3 is TGTGCCAGCAGCCCAGCGGCTAGCGGGAGGGTCGGGGTCACAGATACGCAGTATTTT. Translating gives CASSPAASGRVGVTDTQYF.

This clonotype was detected only a few times. The rearrangement joins TRBV12-5 to TRBJ1-4; TRBD1 is a possible D gene (5 bases). The germline V gene encodes CDR1 LGHNT and CDR2 FRNRAP. This CDR3 has 14 residues. V was cut by 7 bases and J by 5 bases, with 14 bases left in between. Here the CDR3 DNA reads TGTGCTAGTGTTATGGGGCAGGGAAATGAAAAACTGTTTTTT. This translates into CASVMGQGNEKLFF.

CDR3 residues: CSIRGGLETKLDSYGYTF. The CDR3 DNA reads TGCAGCATAAGGGGGGGCCTTGAAACAAAACTCGATAGCTATGGCTACACCTTC. V usage is TRBV29-1 and J usage is TRBJ1-2; possible D gene TRBD1, 6 bases. V lost 8 bases and J lost 4, with 32 bases in between. CDR3 length: 18 amino acids. CDR1 SQVTM and CDR2 ANQGSEA come from the germline V gene.

The J gene is TRBJ1-2, the V gene TRBV28; 7 bases map to TRBD1. CDR3 length: 14 residues. Germline V gene lookup returns CDR1 MDHEN and CDR2 SYDVKM. After removal of 6 bases from V and 5 bases from J, the junction contained 9 bases not matched to a gene. The CDR3 is CASRPMGQIYGYTF. The DNA for the CDR3 is TGTGCCAGCAGGCCCATGGGACAGATTTATGGCTACACCTTC.

This clonotype showed up just once. Given a much more abundant clone one base away, this may be a read error. The CDR3 ends on some other residue instead of the conserved phenylalanine or tryptophan, so this is likely a read error. The chain recombines TRBV7-3 with TRBJ2-3, with a weak D call TRBD1 (5 bases). V lost 5 bases and J 5 bases, leaving 11 bases between the germline ends. The CDR3 consists of 13 residues. Germline CDR1 and CDR2: SGHTA and FQGTGA. CDR3 sequence reads: CASSLLRGDTQYC. The CDR3 DNA reads as TGTGCCAGCAGCCTTTTAAGGGGAGATACGCAGTATTGT.